The 6 T cell receptor beta chains given below trace back to one sample, sequenced in a study of shared clonotypes between healthy human individuals (dated by TCRdb to about 2020). Library preparation employed the immunoSEQ multiplex PCR assay. Held by TCRdb, this immuneACCESS table contains in-frame sequences only and omits some clones. Under half of the omission traces to an unresolved V gene where checked; the cause of the rest is unknown. Present in this sample are more than 2 million clones, approximately 96% of which were seen just once. More than 0.1% of the sample goes to the ten largest clones. The sequenced sample consisted of naive CD4+ T cells sorted from blood. The cell subset or site label here, explained by the study, means: CD45RA+ positively selected. The receptors here all came from a man aged 18-30 years in good health.

This chain links TRBV5-3 with TRBJ1-1; D may be TRBD1 (5 bases). TRBV5-3 is filed as an ORF, its function uncertain. V was pared by 2 bases and J by 7 bases, with 15 bases between. CDR3 length: 14 amino acids. CDR3 protein: CARSFFGVGGEAFF. CDR3 nucleotide sequence: TGTGCCAGAAGCTTTTTTGGGGTCGGGGGTGAAGCTTTCTTT.

On this clone: The sample carries other DNA sequences with the same CDR3. J is TRBJ2-7 and V is TRBV2; possibly TRBD1 for D (5 bases). The germline V gene has CDR1 SNHLY and CDR2 FYNNEI. CDR3 length: 14 residues. The germline V and J ends were trimmed by 0 bases and 1 base, with 7 bases remaining between them. CDR3 in amino acids: CASSEARQSYEQYF. DNA for the CDR3: TGTGCCAGCAGTGAAGCGAGACAGTCCTACGAGCAGTACTTC.

The chain uses TRBV7-9 and TRBJ1-3, with no clear D. CDR1 SEHNR and CDR2 FQNEAQ come from the germline V gene (reference sequence). The length of the CDR3 is 15 residues. V dropped 6 bases and J dropped 0 bases, with 12 bases sitting between them. The CDR3 here is CASSPVGTSGNTIYF. The DNA of the CDR3 is TGTGCCAGCAGTCCTGTAGGTACCTCTGGAAACACCATATATTTT. The full variable domain, completed using reference TRBV7-9 and TRBJ1-3, is DTGVSQNPRHKITKRGQNVTFRCDPISEHNRLYWYRQTLGQGPEFLTYFQNEAQLEKSRLLSDRFSAERPKGSFSTLEIQRTEQGDSAMYLCASSPVGTSGNTIYFGEGSWLTVV.

Note on this clone: Other DNA sequences from this sample encode an identical CDR3 as well. J is TRBJ1-1 and V is TRBV18; a possible D gene is TRBD1 (6 bases). This CDR3 comprises 12 residues. V was pared by 3 bases and J by 8 bases, with 10 bases between. The V gene's germline CDR1 is KGHSH and CDR2 LQKENI. The CDR3 sequence: CASSPPGAEAFF. CDR3 sequence (DNA): TGTGCCAGCTCACCCCCGGGGGCGGAAGCTTTCTTT.

The J gene is TRBJ2-7, the V gene TRBV30, with TRBD1 matching 8 bases. Trimming at V came to 5 bases and at J to 9 bases, leaving 6 bases not matched to a gene. The CDR3 extends over 11 amino acids. Germline V CDR1 and CDR2: GTSNPN, SVGIG (reference sequence). The CDR3 is CAWDRGRRQYF. CDR3 in DNA: TGTGCCTGGGACAGGGGAAGGCGGCAGTACTTC.

This chain connects TRBV30 to TRBJ2-1, with 12 bases aligning to TRBD2. With 0 bases clipped from V and 2 bases from J, the junction kept 5 bases outside the gene matches. Germline-derived CDR1 and CDR2 are GTSNPN and SVGIG (reference sequence). CDR3 length: 17 residues. Here the CDR3 reads CAWSVGWTSGAYNEQFF. For the CDR3, the DNA is TGTGCCTGGAGTGTAGGTTGGACTAGCGGGGCCTACAATGAGCAGTTCTTC.